A selection of T cell receptor beta chains follows, all from one sample in a study of patients and donors after allogeneic stem cell transplantation. TCRdb re-called the RT-PCR reads through MiXCR, storing one row per CDR3 protein. The table records 20,000 to 25,000 distinct CDR3 sequences, about 28% of them present only once. Input material: blood, either unsorted or a sorted T cell fraction (not recorded which). The source is a human donor who was either an allogeneic HSCT recipient or a stem cell or donor lymphocyte infusion donor (not recorded which). It is not recorded whose cells these are; they may come from a transplant donor. The conserved cysteine and the conserved F or W are not part of the CDR3 here. The D gene is left open where the match is weak.

V gene: TRBV20-1
J gene: TRBJ1-6
D gene: TRBD1
CDR3 protein: SATAGGYNSPLH

V gene: TRBV28
J gene: TRBJ1-1
D gene: .
CDR3 protein: ASSLEVTEAF

V gene: TRBV12-3/TRBV12-4
J gene: TRBJ2-1
D gene: TRBD2
CDR3 protein: ASNPRAGGNEQF

V gene: TRBV5-1
J gene: TRBJ2-7
D gene: .
CDR3 protein: ASSPANSYEQY

V gene: TRBV7-2
J gene: TRBJ2-1
D gene: .
CDR3 protein: ASSLQGDREQF

V gene: TRBV6-6
J gene: TRBJ2-1
D gene: .
CDR3 protein: ASSYLWPKYNEQF

V gene: TRBV18
J gene: TRBJ2-3
D gene: TRBD2
CDR3 protein: ASSLPGLAGRKQY

V gene: TRBV4-3
J gene: TRBJ1-5
D gene: TRBD1
CDR3 protein: ASSPTGDRGHPQH

V gene: TRBV7-9
J gene: TRBJ1-5
D gene: .
CDR3 protein: ASSSLNAGQPQH

V gene: TRBV20-1
J gene: TRBJ1-6
D gene: TRBD1
CDR3 protein: SATDRAYNSPLH

V gene: TRBV27
J gene: TRBJ2-3
D gene: TRBD2
CDR3 protein: ASSYGTITDTQY

V gene: TRBV6-2/TRBV6-3
J gene: TRBJ2-3
D gene: .
CDR3 protein: ASGGLGQDTQY

V gene: TRBV3-1
J gene: TRBJ1-2
D gene: .
CDR3 protein: ASSPPQWGAGGYT

V gene: TRBV5-1
J gene: TRBJ2-5
D gene: .
CDR3 protein: ASSQRDFQETQY

V gene: TRBV12-3/TRBV12-4
J gene: TRBJ1-6
D gene: .
CDR3 protein: ASSLTVKVGDSPLH

V gene: TRBV7-9
J gene: TRBJ1-2
D gene: TRBD1
CDR3 protein: ASFRTGGGDGYT

V gene: TRBV6-5
J gene: TRBJ1-1
D gene: TRBD1
CDR3 protein: ASSPGQGGTEAF

V gene: TRBV6-1
J gene: TRBJ1-2
D gene: .
CDR3 protein: ASSGRGGYT

V gene: TRBV28
J gene: TRBJ2-5
D gene: .
CDR3 protein: ASSSPRTALQETQY

V gene: TRBV20-1
J gene: TRBJ2-2
D gene: .
CDR3 protein: SALIKGRSTGELF

V gene: TRBV7-3
J gene: TRBJ2-3
D gene: TRBD2
CDR3 protein: ASSPGGETDTQY

V gene: TRBV25-1
J gene: TRBJ2-5
D gene: .
CDR3 protein: ASSEYGWVQETQY

V gene: TRBV12-3/TRBV12-4
J gene: TRBJ2-3
D gene: .
CDR3 protein: ASSFVLGGTDTQY

V gene: TRBV6-2/TRBV6-3
J gene: TRBJ1-1
D gene: TRBD1
CDR3 protein: ASSPWTGEVAAEAF

V gene: TRBV20-1
J gene: TRBJ1-3
D gene: .
CDR3 protein: GGLRSSGNTIY

V gene: TRBV7-9
J gene: TRBJ1-1
D gene: .
CDR3 protein: ASSWGGGREAF

V gene: TRBV10-3
J gene: TRBJ1-1
D gene: .
CDR3 protein: AISDREVTEAF

V gene: TRBV5-1
J gene: TRBJ1-2
D gene: TRBD1
CDR3 protein: ASSLETGMNYGYT

V gene: TRBV4-3
J gene: TRBJ2-3
D gene: TRBD2
CDR3 protein: ASSQDLDSGGAWDTQY

V gene: TRBV7-2
J gene: TRBJ1-4
D gene: .
CDR3 protein: ASSPGQSLNEKLF

V gene: TRBV7-8
J gene: TRBJ1-5
D gene: TRBD1
CDR3 protein: ASSLVVQGWNQPQH

V gene: TRBV20-1
J gene: TRBJ1-1
D gene: TRBD1
CDR3 protein: SARQGYGEAF

V gene: TRBV25-1
J gene: TRBJ1-1
D gene: .
CDR3 protein: ASSDRETMNTEAF

V gene: TRBV7-6
J gene: TRBJ1-6
D gene: .
CDR3 protein: ASSQVAGGNSPLH

V gene: TRBV27
J gene: TRBJ2-5
D gene: .
CDR3 protein: ASSYGISQETQY

V gene: TRBV12-3/TRBV12-4
J gene: TRBJ1-5
D gene: .
CDR3 protein: ASKALGLSNQPQH

V gene: TRBV12-3/TRBV12-4
J gene: TRBJ2-2
D gene: .
CDR3 protein: ASSLSGAATGELF

V gene: TRBV5-1
J gene: TRBJ1-6
D gene: TRBD1
CDR3 protein: ASSLSGTGYSPLH

V gene: TRBV5-1
J gene: TRBJ1-1
D gene: TRBD1
CDR3 protein: ASSFRGQTEAF

V gene: TRBV10-3
J gene: TRBJ2-5
D gene: .
CDR3 protein: AARPDSQETQY

V gene: TRBV6-2/TRBV6-3
J gene: TRBJ1-1
D gene: .
CDR3 protein: ASSPRVHEAF

V gene: TRBV7-9
J gene: TRBJ2-5
D gene: .
CDR3 protein: ASSLRSYQETQY

V gene: TRBV11-2
J gene: TRBJ1-5
D gene: .
CDR3 protein: ASSFRLISNQPQH

V gene: TRBV5-1
J gene: TRBJ2-1
D gene: .
CDR3 protein: ASSLVNSEQF

V gene: TRBV6-2/TRBV6-3
J gene: TRBJ1-5
D gene: .
CDR3 protein: ASSRHRVFSNQPQH

V gene: TRBV28
J gene: TRBJ1-2
D gene: TRBD1
CDR3 protein: ASSSTGGANYGYT

V gene: TRBV20-1
J gene: TRBJ1-3
D gene: .
CDR3 protein: SARTAAGSTIY

V gene: TRBV6-6
J gene: TRBJ2-7
D gene: .
CDR3 protein: ASSYRGQGAYEQY